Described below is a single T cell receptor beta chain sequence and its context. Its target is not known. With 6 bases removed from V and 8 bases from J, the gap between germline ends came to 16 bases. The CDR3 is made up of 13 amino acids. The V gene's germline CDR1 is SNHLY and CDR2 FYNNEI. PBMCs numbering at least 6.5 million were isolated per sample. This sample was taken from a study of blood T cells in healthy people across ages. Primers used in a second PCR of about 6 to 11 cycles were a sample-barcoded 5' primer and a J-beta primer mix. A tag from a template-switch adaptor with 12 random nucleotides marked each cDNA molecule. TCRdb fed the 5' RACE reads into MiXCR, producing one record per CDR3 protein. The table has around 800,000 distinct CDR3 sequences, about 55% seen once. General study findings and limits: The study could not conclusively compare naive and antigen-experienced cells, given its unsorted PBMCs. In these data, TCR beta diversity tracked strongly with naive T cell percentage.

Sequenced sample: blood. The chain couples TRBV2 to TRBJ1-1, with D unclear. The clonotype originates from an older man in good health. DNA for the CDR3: TGTGCCAGCAGGACCGAACAAGTCGCCGAAGCTTTCTTT. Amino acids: CASRTEQVAEAFF.